Listed here are 26 T cell receptor beta chains from one sample, sequenced in a study of monozygotic twins with inflammatory bowel disease. TCRdb re-called the 5' RACE reads and gives one entry per CDR3 protein, without DNA. Listed are about 300,000 distinct CDR3 sequences; approximately 5.4% falls within the top ten. Sequenced input: blood. The receptors stem from a human donor with ulcerative colitis or Crohn's disease, or a healthy co-twin of an affected twin (not recorded which).

The CDR3 region is CASSIFGVTNQPQHF. This chain uses TRBV19 with TRBJ1-5. This CDR3 contains 15 residues. Per germline, CDR1 LNHDA and CDR2 SQIVND (reference sequence).

The chain combines TRBV6-2 or TRBV6-3 with TRBJ2-1; TCRdb names TRBD2, which stays unverified in the absence of DNA. CDR1 and CDR2 (germline): MNHEY, SVGEGT. This CDR3 spans 18 amino acids. CDR3 loop: CASSRWPKTSGVYNEQFF.

The gene calls are TRBV7-2 and TRBJ1-3. This CDR3 comprises 11 residues. Germline V gives CDR1 SGHTA, CDR2 FQGNSA. The CDR3 reads CASSLLNTIYF.

This sequence joins TRBV20-1 and TRBJ1-1; TCRdb's assignment of TRBD1 cannot be checked, as there is no DNA. CDR3 length equals 12 residues. Germline V lookup: CDR1 DFQATT, CDR2 SNEGSKA (reference sequence). The CDR3 sequence: CSARDTHTEAFF.

The chain has TRBV6-5 and TRBJ2-7; with no DNA, the TCRdb D assignment of TRBD2 cannot be verified. Germline lookup yields CDR1 MNHEY and CDR2 SVGAGI. This CDR3 is built from 18 residues. The CDR3 sequence: CASSYKIAGGPQPYEQYF.

The rearrangement uses TRBV24-1 and TRBJ2-1. The germline CDR1 and CDR2 sequences are KGHDR and SFDVKD. The CDR3 extends over 13 amino acids. The CDR3: CATSSALRSEQFF.

The chain is built from TRBV30 and TRBJ2-7; as DNA is missing, the TRBD1 call by TCRdb cannot be tested. Germline V CDR1 and CDR2: GTSNPN, SVGIG (reference sequence). The CDR3 consists of 12 residues. The CDR3 protein is CAWSPRGYEQYF.

This sequence joins TRBV7-3 and TRBJ2-7; TCRdb outputs TRBD1, but without DNA this stays unchecked. Germline V lookup: CDR1 SGHTA, CDR2 FQGTGA. CDR3 length: 14 residues. CDR3 protein: CASSPGHTQREQYF. Together with reference TRBV7-3 and TRBJ2-7, the CDR3 gives the full variable domain: GAGVSQTPSNKVTEKGKYVELRCDPISGHTALYWYRQSLGQGPEFLIYFQGTGAADDSGLPNDRFFAVRPEGSVSTLKIQRTERGDSAVYLCASSPGHTQREQYFGPGTRLTVT.

V gene TRBV27 combines with J gene TRBJ2-1; as DNA is missing, the TRBD2 call by TCRdb cannot be tested. CDR1 and CDR2 (germline): MNHEY, SMNVEV (reference sequence). The CDR3 sequence is 16 residues long. CDR3: CASSLYKRGRDNEQFF.

The chain couples TRBV20-1 to TRBJ2-1; TCRdb lists TRBD2, though no DNA is available to test this call. Germline CDR1 and CDR2: DFQATT and SNEGSKA (reference sequence). CDR3 length equals 14 residues. The CDR3 spells CSAAGGAGIDEQFF.

J is TRBJ2-3 and V is TRBV5-6; TCRdb selects TRBD1, and the lack of DNA leaves this call unchecked. This CDR3 contains 14 residues. Germline CDR1 reads SGHDT; CDR2 reads YYEEEE. The CDR3 loop is CASSFWGGTDTQYF.

The chain recombines TRBV5-5 with TRBJ2-5; the D call of TRBD1 rests on TCRdb alone, since no DNA is present to check it. The CDR3 has 14 residues. From germline, CDR1 is SGHKS and CDR2 YYEKEE (reference sequence). The CDR3 sequence is CASSRGTAEETQYF.

J is TRBJ2-7 and V is TRBV3-1; no DNA is available, so the TRBD1 call from TCRdb remains unchecked. Germline CDR1 reads LGHDT; CDR2 reads YNNKEL (reference sequence). CDR3 length: 15 amino acids. The CDR3 sequence is CASSLIPDRAYEQYF.

J is TRBJ1-4 and V is TRBV4-3. This CDR3 has 17 residues. The germline V gene encodes CDR1 LGHNA and CDR2 YSLEER. The CDR3 spells CASSQVRWSSHHEKLFF.

The rearrangement links TRBV12-3 or TRBV12-4 to TRBJ2-5; TCRdb lists TRBD2, though no DNA is available to test this call. The CDR3 length is 15 residues. CDR3 residues: CASSFWPSGEGTQYF.

The genes are TRBV7-8 and TRBJ2-1. CDR1 and CDR2 (germline): SGHVS, FQNEAQ. The CDR3 covers 13 residues. This chain's CDR3 is CASSIAGVNEQFF. The whole variable domain, remainder taken from reference TRBV7-8 and TRBJ2-1, is GAGVSQSPRYKVAKRGQDVALRCDPISGHVSLFWYQQALGQGPEFLTYFQNEAQLDKSGLPSDRFFAERPEGSVSTLKIQRTQQEDSAVYLCASSIAGVNEQFFGPGTRLTVL.

The gene calls are TRBV7-2 and TRBJ1-1. The CDR3 runs 14 residues. Germline V gene sequence: CDR1 SGHTA, CDR2 FQGNSA. CDR3 sequence reads: CASSTSGTPGEAFF.

The chain couples TRBV6-5 to TRBJ1-5. CDR1 MNHEY and CDR2 SVGAGI come from the germline V gene. The CDR3 extends over 13 amino acids. The CDR3 reads CASSYAVHQPQHF.

The gene calls are TRBV7-2 and TRBJ2-1. Germline CDR1 and CDR2: SGHTA and FQGNSA. The CDR3 length is 15 residues. The CDR3 is CASSFVGSSYNEQFF.

The chain recombines TRBV5-1 with TRBJ1-5; the D gene TCRdb calls, TRBD1, cannot be checked with no DNA. Germline V gene data show CDR1 as SGHRS and CDR2 as YFSETQ. The CDR3 consists of 15 residues. The chain's CDR3 is CASRGRWDGNQPQHF.

The V and J genes are TRBV27 and TRBJ1-5; TCRdb returns TRBD1, unconfirmable since there is no DNA. Germline V gives CDR1 MNHEY, CDR2 SMNVEV (reference sequence). There are 15 residues in the CDR3. This chain's CDR3 is CASSRQGNGYQPQHF.

V and J are TRBV19 and TRBJ2-1. Germline CDR1 reads LNHDA; CDR2 reads SQIVND (reference sequence). The CDR3 has 15 residues. CDR3 protein: CASMAYRSSYNEQFF.

J is TRBJ2-1 and V is TRBV5-1. From germline, CDR1 is SGHRS and CDR2 YFSETQ. This CDR3 comprises 11 residues. This CDR3 reads CASRLFNEQFF.

This chain uses TRBV19 with TRBJ2-1; TCRdb selects TRBD1, and the lack of DNA leaves this call unchecked. Germline V gene lookup returns CDR1 LNHDA and CDR2 SQIVND (reference sequence). The CDR3 has 13 amino acids. The chain's CDR3 is CASSTAGGREQFF. Full variable domain (remainder filled in from reference TRBV19 and TRBJ2-1): DGGITQSPKYLFRKEGQNVTLSCEQNLNHDAMYWYRQDPGQGLRLIYYSQIVNDFQKGDIAEGYSVSREKKESFPLTVTSAQKNPTAFYLCASSTAGGREQFFGPGTRLTVL.

The rearrangement uses TRBV18 and TRBJ2-7. CDR3 length equals 12 residues. Germline V gives CDR1 KGHSH, CDR2 LQKENI. The CDR3 sequence: CASSPNFYEQYF. The variable domain in full, with the rest retrieved from reference TRBV18 and TRBJ2-7, is NAGVMQNPRHLVRRRGQEARLRCSPMKGHSHVYWYRQLPEEGLKFMVYLQKENIIDESGMPKERFSAEFPKEGPSILRIQQVVRGDSAAYFCASSPNFYEQYFGPGTRLTVT.

The chain's CDR3 is CSVEPNSNEQFF. The rearrangement joins TRBV29-1 to TRBJ2-1. The CDR3 consists of 12 residues. Germline CDR1 is SQVTM and CDR2 is ANQGSEA.